What follows is one T cell receptor (beta chain) and its context. Its target is unknown. This record belongs to a study of T cell responses to AZD1222 COVID-19 vaccine. Study-wide results and caveats: CD4 TCRs covered the whole spike, strongest at regions 160-218 and 743-854. The peak T cell response came first, and repertoires were sampled only after it.

TCRdb keeps only in-frame clones here, not all; method: immunoSEQ multiplex PCR. Of 150,000 to 200,000 clones listed, more than 80% are singletons. The CDR3 length is 14 residues. V lost 1 base to trimming and J lost 1 base, with 8 bases between them. CDR1 and CDR2 from the germline V gene are SGHRS and YFSETQ. The source is an adult in good health. The rearrangement links TRBV5-1 to TRBJ1-1; D gene ambiguous. The specimen was peripheral blood, collected on day 0 of AZD1222 vaccination. In DNA, the CDR3 is TGCGCCAGCAGCTTGCTCGAACCGAACACTGAAGCTTTCTTT. It translates to CASSLLEPNTEAFF. Filled out from reference TRBV5-1 and TRBJ1-1, the complete variable domain reads KAGVTQTPRYLIKTRGQQVTLSCSPISGHRSVSWYQQTPGQGLQFLFEYFSETQRNKGNFPGRFSGRQFSNSRSEMNVSTLELGDSALYLCASSLLEPNTEAFFGQGTRLTVV.